The source of this TCR beta chain is a study of cytomegalovirus exposure and HLA in healthy donors. Across the whole study: Roughly 80 million unique TCRs from HLA-typed donors were held in an early data release.

Study results and limitations: V- and J-gene trimming of TCR beta was linked (in a later analysis) to a missense DCLRE1C variant. Cytomegalovirus status, reportedly, was diagnosed with high specificity and sensitivity by the classifier.

CDR1 and CDR2 from the germline V gene are SGHTA and FQGNSA. The CDR3 has 13 residues. Trimming stripped 5 bases from V and 7 bases from J, with 14 bases between. This clone was detected a few times. Its specificity is unknown. Both 60 Vbeta primers and 13 Jbeta primers went into the PCR. TCRdb's copy holds only in-frame clones and misses some; the assay was immunoSEQ multiplex PCR. The table shows some 120,000 clones, with about 79% occurring only once. Sequencing input: PBMCs. The sequence came from a woman in her forties or fifties in good health and CMV-seronegative. The chain joins TRBV7-2 to TRBJ1-1; a weak D match, TRBD1 (6 bases). CDR3 sequence: CASSRQGTLEAFF. The CDR3 DNA sequence: TGTGCCAGCAGCCGTCAGGGGACCCTTGAAGCTTTCTTT.